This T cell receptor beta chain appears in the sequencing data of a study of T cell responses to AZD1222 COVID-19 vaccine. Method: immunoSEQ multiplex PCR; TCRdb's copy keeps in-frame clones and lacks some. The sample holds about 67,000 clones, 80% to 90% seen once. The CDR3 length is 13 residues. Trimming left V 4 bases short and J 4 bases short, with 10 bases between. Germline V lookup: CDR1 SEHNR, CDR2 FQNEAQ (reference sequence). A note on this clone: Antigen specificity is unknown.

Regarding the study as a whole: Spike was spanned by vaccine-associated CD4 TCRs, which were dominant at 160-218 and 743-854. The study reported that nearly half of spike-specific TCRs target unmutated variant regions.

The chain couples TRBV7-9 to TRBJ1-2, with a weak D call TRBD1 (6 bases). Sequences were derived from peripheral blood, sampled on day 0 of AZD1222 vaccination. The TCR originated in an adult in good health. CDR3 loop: CASSWGGGYGYTF. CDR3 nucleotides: TGTGCCAGCAGCTGGGGGGGCGGCTATGGCTACACCTTC.